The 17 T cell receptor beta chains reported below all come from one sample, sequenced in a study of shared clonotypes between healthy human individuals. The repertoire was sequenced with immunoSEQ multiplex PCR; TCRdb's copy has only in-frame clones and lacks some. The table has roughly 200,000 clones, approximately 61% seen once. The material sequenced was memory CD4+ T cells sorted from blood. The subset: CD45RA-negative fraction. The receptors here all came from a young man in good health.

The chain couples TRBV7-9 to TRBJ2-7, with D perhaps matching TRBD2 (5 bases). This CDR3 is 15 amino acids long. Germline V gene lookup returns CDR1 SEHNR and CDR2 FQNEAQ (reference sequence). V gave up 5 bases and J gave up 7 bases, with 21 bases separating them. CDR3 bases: TGTGCCAGCAGCGGACTGGGCTTTGGAGTAGGGGAGCAGTACTTC. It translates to CASSGLGFGVGEQYF.

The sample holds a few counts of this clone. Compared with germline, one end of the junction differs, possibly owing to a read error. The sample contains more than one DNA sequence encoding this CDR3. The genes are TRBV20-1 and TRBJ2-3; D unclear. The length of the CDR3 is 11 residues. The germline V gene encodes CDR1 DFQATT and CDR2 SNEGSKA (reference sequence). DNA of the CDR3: TGCAGTGCTAGATTCCCAGACACGCAGTATTTT. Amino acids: CSARFPDTQYF.

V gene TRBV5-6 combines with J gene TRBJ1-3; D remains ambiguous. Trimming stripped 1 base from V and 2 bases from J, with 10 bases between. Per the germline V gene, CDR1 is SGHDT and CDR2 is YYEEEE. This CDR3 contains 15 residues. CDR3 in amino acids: CASSLYPGTGNTIYF. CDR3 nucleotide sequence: TGTGCCAGCAGCTTGTATCCCGGAACTGGAAACACCATATATTTT. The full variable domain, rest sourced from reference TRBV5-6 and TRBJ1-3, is DAGVTQSPTHLIKTRGQQVTLRCSPKSGHDTVSWYQQALGQGPQFIFQYYEEEERQRGNFPDRFSGHQFPNYSSELNVNALLLGDSALYLCASSLYPGTGNTIYFGEGSWLTVV.

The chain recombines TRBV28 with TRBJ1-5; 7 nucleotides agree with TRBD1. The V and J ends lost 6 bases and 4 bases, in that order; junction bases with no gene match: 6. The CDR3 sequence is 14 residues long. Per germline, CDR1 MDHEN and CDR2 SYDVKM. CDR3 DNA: TGTGCCAGCAGGTCGGGACAGACAAATCAGCCCCAGCATTTT. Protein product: CASRSGQTNQPQHF. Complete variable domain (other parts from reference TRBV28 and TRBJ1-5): DVKVTQSSRYLVKRTGEKVFLECVQDMDHENMFWYRQDPGLGLRLIYFSYDVKMKEKGDIPEGYSVSREKKERFSLILESASTNQTSMYLCASRSGQTNQPQHFGDGTRLSIL.

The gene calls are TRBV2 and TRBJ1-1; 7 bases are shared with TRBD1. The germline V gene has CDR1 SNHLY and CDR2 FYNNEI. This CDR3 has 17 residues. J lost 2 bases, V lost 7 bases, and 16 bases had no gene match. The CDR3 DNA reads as TGTGCCAGCATCCTACCCCAACAGGGGCGTCTAAACACTGAAGCTTTCTTT. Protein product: CASILPQQGRLNTEAFF. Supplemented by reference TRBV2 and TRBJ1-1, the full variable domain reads EPEVTQTPSHQVTQMGQEVILRCVPISNHLYFYWYRQILGQKVEFLVSFYNNEISEKSEIFDDQFSVERPDGSNFTLKIRSTKLEDSAMYFCASILPQQGRLNTEAFFGQGTRLTVV.

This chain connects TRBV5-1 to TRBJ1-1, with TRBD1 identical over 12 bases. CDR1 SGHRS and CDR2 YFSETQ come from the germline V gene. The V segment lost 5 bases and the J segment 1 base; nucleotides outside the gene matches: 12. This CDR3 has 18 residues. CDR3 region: CASRFLGTGGLRNTEAFF. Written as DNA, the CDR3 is TGCGCCAGCAGATTTTTAGGGACAGGGGGCCTCCGGAACACTGAAGCTTTCTTT.

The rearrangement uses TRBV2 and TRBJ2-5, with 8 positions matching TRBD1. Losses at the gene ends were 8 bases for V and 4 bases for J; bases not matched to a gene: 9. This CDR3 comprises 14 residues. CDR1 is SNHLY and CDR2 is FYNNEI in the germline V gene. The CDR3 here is CASGQGPSGETQYF. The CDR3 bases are TGTGCCAGCGGACAGGGCCCCTCGGGAGAGACCCAGTACTTC.

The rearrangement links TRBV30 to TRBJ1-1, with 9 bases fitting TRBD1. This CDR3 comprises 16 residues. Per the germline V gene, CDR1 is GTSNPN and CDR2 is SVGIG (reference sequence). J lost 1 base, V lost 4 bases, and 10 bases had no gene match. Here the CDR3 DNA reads TGTGCCTGGACCGCCGGGACAGGGCTTTGGAACACTGAAGCTTTCTTT. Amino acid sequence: CAWTAGTGLWNTEAFF.

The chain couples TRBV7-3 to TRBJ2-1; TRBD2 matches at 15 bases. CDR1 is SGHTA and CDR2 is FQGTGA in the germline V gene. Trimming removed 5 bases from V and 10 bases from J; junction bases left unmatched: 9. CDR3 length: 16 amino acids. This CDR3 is CASSHRTSGRASEQFF. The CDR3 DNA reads TGTGCCAGCAGCCACAGGACTAGCGGGAGGGCTAGCGAGCAGTTCTTC. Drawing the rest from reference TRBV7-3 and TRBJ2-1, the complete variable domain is GAGVSQTPSNKVTEKGKYVELRCDPISGHTALYWYRQSLGQGPEFLIYFQGTGAADDSGLPNDRFFAVRPEGSVSTLKIQRTERGDSAVYLCASSHRTSGRASEQFFGPGTRLTVL.

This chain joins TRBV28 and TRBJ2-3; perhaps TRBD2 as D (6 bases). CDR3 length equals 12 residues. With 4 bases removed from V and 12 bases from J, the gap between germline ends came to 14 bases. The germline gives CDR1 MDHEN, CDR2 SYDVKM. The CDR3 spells CASSSGPSDQYF. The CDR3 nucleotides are TGTGCCAGCAGTTCAGGGCCTAGCGATCAGTATTTT.

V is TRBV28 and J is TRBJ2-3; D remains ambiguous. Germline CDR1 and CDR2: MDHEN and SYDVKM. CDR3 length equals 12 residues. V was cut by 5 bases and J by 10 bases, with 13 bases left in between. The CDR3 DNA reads TGTGCCAGCAGTCCACAACAAAGAGCGCAGTATTTT. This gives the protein CASSPQQRAQYF.

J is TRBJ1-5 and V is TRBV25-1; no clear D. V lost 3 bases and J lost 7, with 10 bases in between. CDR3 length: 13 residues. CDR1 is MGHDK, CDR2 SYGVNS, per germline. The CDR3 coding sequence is TGTGCCAGCAGTGATTTTGGGAACCAGCCCCAGCATTTT. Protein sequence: CASSDFGNQPQHF.

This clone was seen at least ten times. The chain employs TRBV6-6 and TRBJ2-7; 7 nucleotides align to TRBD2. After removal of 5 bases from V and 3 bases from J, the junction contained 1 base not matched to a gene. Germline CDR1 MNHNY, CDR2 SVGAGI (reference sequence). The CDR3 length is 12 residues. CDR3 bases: TGTGCCAGCAGTCCGGGAGGCTACGAGCAGTACTTC. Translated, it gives CASSPGGYEQYF.

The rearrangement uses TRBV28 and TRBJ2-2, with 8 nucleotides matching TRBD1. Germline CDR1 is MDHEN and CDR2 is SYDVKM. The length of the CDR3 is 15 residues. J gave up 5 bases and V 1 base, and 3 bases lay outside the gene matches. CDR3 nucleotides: TGTGCCAGCAGTTTATTCCGGGACAGGACCGGGGAGCTGTTTTTT. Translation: CASSLFRDRTGELFF.

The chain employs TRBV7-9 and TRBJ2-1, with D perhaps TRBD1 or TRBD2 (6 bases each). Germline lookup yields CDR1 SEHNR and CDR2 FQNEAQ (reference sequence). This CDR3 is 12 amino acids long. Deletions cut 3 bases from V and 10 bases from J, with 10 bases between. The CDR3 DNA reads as TGTGCCAGCAGCTTCGGGGGCGGCGAGCAGTTCTTC. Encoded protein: CASSFGGGEQFF. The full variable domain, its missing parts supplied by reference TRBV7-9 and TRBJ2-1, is DTGVSQNPRHKITKRGQNVTFRCDPISEHNRLYWYRQTLGQGPEFLTYFQNEAQLEKSRLLSDRFSAERPKGSFSTLEIQRTEQGDSAMYLCASSFGGGEQFFGPGTRLTVL.

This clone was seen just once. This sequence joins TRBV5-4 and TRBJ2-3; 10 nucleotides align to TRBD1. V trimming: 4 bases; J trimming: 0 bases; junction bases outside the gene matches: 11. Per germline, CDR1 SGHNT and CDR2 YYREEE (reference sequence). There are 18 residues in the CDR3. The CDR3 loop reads CASSPQIGTGESTDTQYF. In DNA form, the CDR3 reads TGTGCCAGCAGCCCTCAAATCGGGACAGGGGAAAGCACAGATACGCAGTATTTT. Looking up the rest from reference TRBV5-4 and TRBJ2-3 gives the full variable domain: ETGVTQSPTHLIKTRGQQVTLRCSSQSGHNTVSWYQQALGQGPQFIFQYYREEENGRGNFPPRFSGLQFPNYSSELNVNALELDDSALYLCASSPQIGTGESTDTQYFGPGTRLTVL.

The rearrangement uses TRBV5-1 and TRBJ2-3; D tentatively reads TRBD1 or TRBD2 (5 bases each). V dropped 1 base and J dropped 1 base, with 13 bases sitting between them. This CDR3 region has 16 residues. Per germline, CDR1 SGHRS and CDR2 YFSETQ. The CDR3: CASSLTPLGGTDTQYF. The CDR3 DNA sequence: TGCGCCAGCAGCTTGACGCCCCTGGGGGGCACAGATACGCAGTATTTT. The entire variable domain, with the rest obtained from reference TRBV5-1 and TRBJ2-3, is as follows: KAGVTQTPRYLIKTRGQQVTLSCSPISGHRSVSWYQQTPGQGLQFLFEYFSETQRNKGNFPGRFSGRQFSNSRSEMNVSTLELGDSALYLCASSLTPLGGTDTQYFGPGTRLTVL.